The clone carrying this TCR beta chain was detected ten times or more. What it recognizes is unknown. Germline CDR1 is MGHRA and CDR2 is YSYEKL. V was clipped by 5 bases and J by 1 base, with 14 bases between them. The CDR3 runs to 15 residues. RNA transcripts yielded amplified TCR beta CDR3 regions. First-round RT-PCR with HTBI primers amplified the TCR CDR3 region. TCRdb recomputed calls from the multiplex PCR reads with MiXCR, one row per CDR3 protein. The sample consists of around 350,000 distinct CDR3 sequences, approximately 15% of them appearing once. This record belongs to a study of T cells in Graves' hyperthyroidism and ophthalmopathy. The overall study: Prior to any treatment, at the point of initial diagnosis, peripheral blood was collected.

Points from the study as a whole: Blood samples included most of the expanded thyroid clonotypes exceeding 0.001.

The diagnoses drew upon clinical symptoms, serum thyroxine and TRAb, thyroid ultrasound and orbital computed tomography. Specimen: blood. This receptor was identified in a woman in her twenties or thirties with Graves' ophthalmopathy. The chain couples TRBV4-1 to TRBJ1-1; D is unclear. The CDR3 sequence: CASSSVTPKNTEAFF. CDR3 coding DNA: TGCGCCAGCAGCAGCGTAACCCCGAAGAACACTGAAGCTTTCTTT.